This note documents a single TCR beta chain sequence. As every portion of the isolated RNA was reverse transcribed, the sequencing read expressed TCRB transcripts. Libraries were prepared by immunoSEQ multiplex PCR; TCRdb keeps only in-frame clonotypes and omits some of them. The data hold about 450,000 clones, with 9.5% to 12% observed a single time. This entry comes from a study of beta chain features in type 1 diabetes. The V gene's germline CDR1 is SGHVS and CDR2 FNYEAQ. Trimming cost V 0 bases and J 5 bases, with 10 bases left between them. The CDR3 is 14 residues long. The receptor was isolated from a woman aged 18-29 years in good health. Sequenced sample: naive CD4+ T cells from blood. The rearrangement links TRBV7-6 to TRBJ2-5, with a tentative D call TRBD2 (6 bases). DNA of the CDR3: TGTGCCAGCAGCTTAGCGACTAGTTTTGAGACCCAGTACTTC. Its protein is CASSLATSFETQYF.